This T cell receptor (beta chain) came from a study of shared clonotypes between healthy human individuals. The assay was immunoSEQ multiplex PCR, and TCRdb's table has in-frame clones only and misses some. The repertoire includes more than 2 million clones, over 85% of them detected once, and over 1.5% sits in the top ten. Looked up from germline, CDR1 is SGDLS and CDR2 is YYNGEE. Between the trimmed V and J ends, which lost 3 bases and 9 bases, there was a span of 4 bases. The CDR3 has 10 residues. This clone was observed a few times. Its matching antigen is unknown. Naive CD8 cells comprised CD45RO-negative, CCR7-positively selected cells, excluding terminally differentiated effector memory CD45RA+ cells. Study-level points and caveats: Estimated richness was generally greater in naive than memory subsets.

The sample taken for sequencing was naive CD8+ T cells from PBMCs. The chain is built from TRBV9 and TRBJ2-1; no clear D gene. The clonotype comes from a man younger than 30 in good health. Some clones in this sample may be carry-over from other donors' samples. CDR3 loop: CASSGVEQFF. DNA for the CDR3: TGTGCCAGCAGCGGGGTTGAGCAGTTCTTC.